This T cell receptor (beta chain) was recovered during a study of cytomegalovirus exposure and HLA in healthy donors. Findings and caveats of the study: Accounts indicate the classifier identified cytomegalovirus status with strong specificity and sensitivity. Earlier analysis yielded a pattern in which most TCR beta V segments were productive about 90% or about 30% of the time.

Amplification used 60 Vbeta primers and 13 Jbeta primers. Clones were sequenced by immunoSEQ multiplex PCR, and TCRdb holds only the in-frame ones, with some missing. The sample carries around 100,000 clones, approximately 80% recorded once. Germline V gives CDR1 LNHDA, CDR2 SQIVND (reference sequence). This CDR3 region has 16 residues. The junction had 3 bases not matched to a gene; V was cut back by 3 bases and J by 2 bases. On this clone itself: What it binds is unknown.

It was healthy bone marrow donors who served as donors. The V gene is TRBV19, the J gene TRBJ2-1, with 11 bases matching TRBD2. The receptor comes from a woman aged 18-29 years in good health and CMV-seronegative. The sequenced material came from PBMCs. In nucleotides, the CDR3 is TGTGCCAGTAGTATGGATAGCGGGAGGGCCTACAATGAGCAGTTCTTC. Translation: CASSMDSGRAYNEQFF.